This passage covers 13 T cell receptor beta chains from one sample sequenced in a study of blood T cell repertoires in COVID-19. Sequencing was performed with immunoSEQ multiplex PCR; in TCRdb, only in-frame clones are kept and a portion is missing. This table has over 65,000 clones, about 87% appearing once. The sample comprised peripheral blood. The source is a human donor in a cohort sampled during active COVID-19.

The rearrangement uses TRBV6-1 and TRBJ2-5; unclear D gene. CDR3 size: 17 residues. Germline loops: CDR1 MNHNS, CDR2 SASEGT. The germline V and J ends were trimmed by 2 bases and 1 base, with 17 bases remaining between them. CDR3 DNA: TGTGCCAGCAGTGAATTCTCTCCAGGCCTACCCCAAGAGACCCAGTACTTC. This gives the protein CASSEFSPGLPQETQYF.

This chain connects TRBV28 to TRBJ1-5; no reliable D call. Per germline, CDR1 MDHEN and CDR2 SYDVKM. Trimming left V 6 bases short and J 7 bases short, with 10 bases between. CDR3 length: 12 amino acids. The CDR3 region is CASSLRVQPQHF. CDR3 nucleotide sequence: TGTGCCAGCAGCCTGAGGGTCCAGCCCCAGCATTTT.

The V and J genes are TRBV28 and TRBJ1-1, with a weak D call TRBD1 (5 bases). V dropped 1 base and J dropped 4 bases, with 13 bases sitting between them. CDR3 length equals 15 residues. The germline CDR1 and CDR2 sequences are MDHEN and SYDVKM. The CDR3 DNA reads as TGTGCCAGCAGTTTATATGGGGCCGCAGGCACTGAAGCTTTCTTT. This codes for CASSLYGAAGTEAFF.

The chain uses TRBV2 and TRBJ2-3, with 7 bases lining up with TRBD1. This CDR3 contains 13 residues. Germline values: CDR1 SNHLY, CDR2 FYNNEI. The trim removed 7 bases at V and 1 base at J, leaving 2 bases unmatched. CDR3 in DNA: TGTGCCAGCATGGGACAGCGCACAGATACGCAGTATTTT. Translating it yields CASMGQRTDTQYF.

This clone was observed a single time. The chain links TRBV28 to TRBJ2-1; 12 nucleotides agree with TRBD1. CDR1 and CDR2 from the germline V gene are MDHEN and SYDVKM. V was pared by 5 bases and J by 6 bases, with 5 bases of the junction left unmatched. CDR3 length: 15 amino acids. The CDR3 protein is CASSTRDRGRNEQFF. CDR3 in DNA: TGTGCCAGCAGTACCCGGGACAGGGGGCGCAATGAGCAGTTCTTC.

V and J are TRBV2 and TRBJ1-3; 11 bases agree with TRBD1. CDR3 length equals 16 residues. The V gene's germline CDR1 is SNHLY and CDR2 FYNNEI. Unmatched junction bases numbered 5, after V lost 5 bases and J lost 2 bases. Here the CDR3 DNA reads TGTGCCAGCAGTCCCCGGACAGGGGGCACTGGAAACACCATATATTTT. Its translation is CASSPRTGGTGNTIYF.

The chain carries TRBV11-2 and TRBJ2-3, with D uncertain. Germline V gene data show CDR1 as SGHAT and CDR2 as FQNNGV. Trimming removed 3 bases at V and 2 bases at J, with 9 bases between. The CDR3 consists of 14 residues. CDR3: CASSFSENTDTQYF. CDR3 nucleotides: TGTGCCAGCAGCTTTTCCGAGAACACAGATACGCAGTATTTT.

This rearrangement joins TRBV5-5 to TRBJ2-3; 11 nucleotides align to TRBD2. Germline-derived CDR1 and CDR2 are SGHKS and YYEKEE (reference sequence). J gave up 0 bases and V 4 bases, and 13 bases lay outside the gene matches. There are 19 residues in the CDR3. This CDR3 is CASSLGWGTSGLSTDTQYF. CDR3 DNA: TGTGCCAGCAGCCTCGGATGGGGGACTAGCGGACTTAGCACAGATACGCAGTATTTT.

The rearrangement links TRBV28 to TRBJ1-2; the D gene is possibly TRBD1 (6 bases). The V end was cut by 2 bases, the J end by 0 bases, with 13 bases between. Germline CDR1 is MDHEN and CDR2 is SYDVKM. CDR3 length: 16 amino acids. Written as DNA, the CDR3 is TGTGCCAGCAGTTTAGTCCGACAGGCTACTAACTATGGCTACACCTTC. Protein product: CASSLVRQATNYGYTF.

V and J are TRBV4-2 and TRBJ2-5; 10 nucleotides align to TRBD2. Trimming took 0 bases from V and 0 from J; bases not matched to a gene: 4. Germline values: CDR1 LGHNA, CDR2 YNFKEQ. This CDR3 comprises 17 residues. This CDR3 reads CASSQDGTSAYQETQYF. The CDR3 DNA reads as TGTGCCAGCAGCCAAGACGGGACTAGCGCTTACCAAGAGACCCAGTACTTC.

J is TRBJ1-4 and V is TRBV2; 9 bases are shared with TRBD1. The trim removed 7 bases at V and 8 bases at J, leaving 11 bases unmatched. The CDR3 sequence is 15 residues long. CDR1 and CDR2 (germline): SNHLY, FYNNEI. The CDR3 is CASISDRGGREKLFF. Here the CDR3 DNA reads TGTGCCAGCATATCGGACAGGGGAGGAAGAGAAAAACTGTTTTTT. Combining the CDR3 with reference TRBV2 and TRBJ1-4 gives the whole variable domain EPEVTQTPSHQVTQMGQEVILRCVPISNHLYFYWYRQILGQKVEFLVSFYNNEISEKSEIFDDQFSVERPDGSNFTLKIRSTKLEDSAMYFCASISDRGGREKLFFGSGTQLSVL.

The V gene is TRBV2, the J gene TRBJ2-3; TRBD2 is a possible D gene (6 bases). V was pared by 7 bases and J by 6 bases, with 26 bases between. Germline V gives CDR1 SNHLY, CDR2 FYNNEI. This CDR3 spans 17 amino acids. The CDR3 region has the DNA TGTGCCAGCACTAGGGAACTAGCTACTTTTCTTTCGGATACGCAGTATTTT. Its protein product is CASTRELATFLSDTQYF. The variable domain in full, completed from reference TRBV2 and TRBJ2-3, reads EPEVTQTPSHQVTQMGQEVILRCVPISNHLYFYWYRQILGQKVEFLVSFYNNEISEKSEIFDDQFSVERPDGSNFTLKIRSTKLEDSAMYFCASTRELATFLSDTQYFGPGTRLTVL.

This clone was recorded only once. V gene TRBV7-2 combines with J gene TRBJ2-1, with TRBD2 identical over 8 bases. From germline, CDR1 is SGHTA and CDR2 FQGNSA. The CDR3 spans 15 residues. V lost 1 base, J lost 4 bases, and 3 bases stayed unmatched. The CDR3 nucleotides are TGTGCCAGCAGCTTAGTTGGACTAGCATACAATGAGCAGTTCTTC. Protein sequence: CASSLVGLAYNEQFF.